These 8 T cell receptor beta chains originate from one sample sequenced in a study of beta chain features in type 1 diabetes. Isolated RNA was reverse transcribed in full, so expressed TCRB transcripts were sequenced. The table came from immunoSEQ multiplex PCR; TCRdb's copy has only in-frame clones and leaves some out. The sample consists of 680,000 or so clones, over 10% of them appearing once. These receptors' targets are unknown. Findings and limits, study-wide: Significant though moderate, a shortening of TCRB CDR3s appeared in all four CD4+ subsets of Type 1 diabetes patients.

Sequenced sample: naive CD4+ T cells from blood. All receptors come from a man aged 18-30 years with type 1 diabetes.

The chain has TRBV4-2 and TRBJ2-5, with D perhaps TRBD2 (6 bases). Looked up from germline, CDR1 is LGHNA and CDR2 is YNFKEQ. The CDR3 totals 14 residues. V shed 6 bases and J shed 5 bases, with 16 bases lying between them. The CDR3 region is CASSGPEGRETQYF. CDR3 coding DNA: TGTGCCAGCAGTGGGCCGGAGGGCCGGGAGACCCAGTACTTC.

The J gene is TRBJ2-7, the V gene TRBV30, with D perhaps being TRBD1 or TRBD2 (6 bases each). Germline CDR1 is GTSNPN and CDR2 is SVGIG (reference sequence). CDR3 length equals 12 residues. Trimming removed 3 bases from V and 6 bases from J, with 12 bases in between. The DNA for the CDR3 is TGTGCCTGGAGCCCGGGGGCTGCCGAGCAGTACTTC. Translated: CAWSPGAAEQYF.

Only a few counts were recorded for this clone. The chain combines TRBV5-4 with TRBJ2-1, with 7 bases identical to TRBD1. Germline lookup yields CDR1 SGHNT and CDR2 YYREEE (reference sequence). CDR3 length: 15 amino acids. After removal of 7 bases from V and 2 bases from J, the junction contained 9 bases not matched to a gene. The CDR3 is CASGVGTATYNEQFF. The CDR3 DNA follows: TGTGCCAGCGGCGTAGGGACAGCTACCTACAATGAGCAGTTCTTC.

This clone was seen a few times. The V gene is TRBV7-3, the J gene TRBJ2-6, with 7 nucleotides matching TRBD2. CDR1 SGHTA and CDR2 FQGTGA come from the germline V gene. CDR3 size: 12 residues. The trim removed 8 bases at V and 9 bases at J, leaving 4 bases unmatched. The CDR3 sequence: CASRGGGNVLTF. The CDR3 DNA sequence: TGTGCCAGCCGCGGGGGTGGCAACGTCCTGACTTTC.

V and J are TRBV19 and TRBJ1-1, with D hard to call. Germline-derived CDR1 and CDR2 are LNHDA and SQIVND (reference sequence). The V end lost 1 base, the J end lost 5 bases, and 11 bases lay between the germline ends. The CDR3 runs to 14 residues. The DNA for the CDR3 is TGTGCCAGTAGTATAGGAGTGGTTGGGACTGAAGCTTTCTTT. The encoded protein is CASSIGVVGTEAFF.

V usage is TRBV2 and J usage is TRBJ1-2; D not resolved. The V end lost 6 bases, the J end lost 1 base, and 12 bases lay between the germline ends. There are 14 residues in the CDR3. Germline V CDR1 and CDR2: SNHLY, FYNNEI. CDR3 sequence reads: CASSDNSINYGYTF. CDR3 DNA: TGTGCCAGCAGCGACAATTCCATTAACTATGGCTACACCTTC. Supplemented by reference TRBV2 and TRBJ1-2, the full variable domain reads EPEVTQTPSHQVTQMGQEVILRCVPISNHLYFYWYRQILGQKVEFLVSFYNNEISEKSEIFDDQFSVERPDGSNFTLKIRSTKLEDSAMYFCASSDNSINYGYTFGSGTRLTVV.

A single count supports this clone. The J gene is TRBJ2-7, the V gene TRBV2; D is tentatively TRBD1 or TRBD2 (5 bases each). V was shortened by 4 bases and J by 2 bases, with 9 bases between the two germline ends. The CDR3 covers 13 residues. Germline-derived CDR1 and CDR2 are SNHLY and FYNNEI. The CDR3 DNA is TGTGCCAGCAGTGGGGACGGAGCCTACGAGCAGTACTTC. Translating gives CASSGDGAYEQYF.

This clone was seen more than once but under ten times. The V call is TRBV16, the J call TRBJ1-1; D perhaps matches TRBD1 (5 bases). The germline CDR1 and CDR2 sequences are KGHSY and FQNENV. V was trimmed by 7 bases and J by 11 bases, leaving 23 bases between them. The CDR3 contains 14 residues. CDR3 amino acids: CASTIPGTPGVAFF. The CDR3 coding sequence is TGTGCCAGCACCATACCCGGGACTCCGGGGGTTGCTTTCTTT.